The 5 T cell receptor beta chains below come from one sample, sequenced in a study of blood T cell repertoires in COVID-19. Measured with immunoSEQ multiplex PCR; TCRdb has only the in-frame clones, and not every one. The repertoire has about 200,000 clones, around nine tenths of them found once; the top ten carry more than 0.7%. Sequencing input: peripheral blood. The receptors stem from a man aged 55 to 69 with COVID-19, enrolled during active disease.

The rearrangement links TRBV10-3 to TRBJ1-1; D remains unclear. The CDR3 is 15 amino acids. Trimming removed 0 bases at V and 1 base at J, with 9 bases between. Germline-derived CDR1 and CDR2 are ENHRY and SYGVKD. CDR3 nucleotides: TGTGCCATCAGTGAGTCACCGGGGAGGAACACTGAAGCTTTCTTT. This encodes CAISESPGRNTEAFF.

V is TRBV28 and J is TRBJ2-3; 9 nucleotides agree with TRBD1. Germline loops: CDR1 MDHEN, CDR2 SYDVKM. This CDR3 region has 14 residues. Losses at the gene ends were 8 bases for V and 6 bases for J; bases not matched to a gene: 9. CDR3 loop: CASSGQGKRDTQYF. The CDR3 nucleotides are TGTGCCAGCTCGGGACAGGGAAAGAGGGATACGCAGTATTTT.

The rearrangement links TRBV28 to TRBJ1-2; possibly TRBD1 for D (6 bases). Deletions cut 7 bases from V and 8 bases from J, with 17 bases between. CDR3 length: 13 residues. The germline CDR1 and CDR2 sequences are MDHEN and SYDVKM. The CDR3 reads CASTAGGGGGYTF. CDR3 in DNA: TGTGCCAGCACCGCCGGGGGGGGCGGGGGCTACACCTTC.

The CDR3 DNA reads TGTGCCAGCTCACCGCCGGGACTCCGCAACTATGGCTACACCTTC. It codes for CASSPPGLRNYGYTF. The rearrangement uses TRBV18 and TRBJ1-2, with D tentatively TRBD1 (5 bases). Germline V gene data show CDR1 as KGHSH and CDR2 as LQKENI. The V end was cut by 3 bases, the J end by 2 bases, with 13 bases between. CDR3 length: 15 residues.

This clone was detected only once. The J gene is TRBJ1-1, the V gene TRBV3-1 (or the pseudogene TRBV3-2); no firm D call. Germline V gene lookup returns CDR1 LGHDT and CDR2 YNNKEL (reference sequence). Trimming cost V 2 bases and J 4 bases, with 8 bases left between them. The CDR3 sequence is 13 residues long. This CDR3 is CASSQTEATEAFF. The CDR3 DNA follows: TGTGCCAGCAGCCAAACCGAGGCCACTGAAGCTTTCTTT.